The TCR beta chain described here comes from a study of blood T cell repertoires in COVID-19. Generated by immunoSEQ multiplex PCR, the TCRdb table keeps only in-frame clones and is missing some. The sample has over 20,000 clones; about 89% are singletons. The sequencing input was peripheral blood. This clonotype was sampled from a man aged 65 to 79 with active COVID-19.

The CDR3 loop is CASARVFYNEQFF. The CDR3 nucleotides read TGTGCTAGCGCACGGGTATTCTACAATGAGCAGTTCTTC. The chain links TRBV12-3 or TRBV12-4 to TRBJ2-1, with D perhaps matching TRBD2 (5 bases). The CDR3 spans 13 residues.